Below, one TCR beta chain is given with its context. Its antigen remains unidentified. Clones were read by immunoSEQ multiplex PCR, and TCRdb kept only the in-frame ones, dropping some. The repertoire has nearly 80,000 clones, around 94% of them found once; the top ten carry 8.5% to 10%. The sample is drawn from a study of OX40 agonist ivuxolimab in advanced cancers. The CDR3 loop spans 15 amino acids. The V gene's germline CDR1 is SGDLS and CDR2 YYNGEE. V lost 0 bases, J lost 4 bases, and 2 bases stayed unmatched. A history of autoimmune disease or systemic immunosuppression excluded patients. Findings and limits, study-wide: Several nonresponders also turned out to have low normalized T-cell clonal expansion.

V usage is TRBV9 and J usage is TRBJ2-1; 9 bases are a match to TRBD2. This receptor was taken from an adult with an advanced solid tumor such as melanoma, head and neck, liver or kidney cancer. Sequenced material: CD4+ or CD8+ T cells sorted from blood, taken in a trial of the OX40 agonist ivuxolimab. Here the CDR3 DNA reads TGTGCCAGCAGCGTAGGAAGCGGGGGGTACAATGAGCAGTTCTTC. This sequence encodes CASSVGSGGYNEQFF.